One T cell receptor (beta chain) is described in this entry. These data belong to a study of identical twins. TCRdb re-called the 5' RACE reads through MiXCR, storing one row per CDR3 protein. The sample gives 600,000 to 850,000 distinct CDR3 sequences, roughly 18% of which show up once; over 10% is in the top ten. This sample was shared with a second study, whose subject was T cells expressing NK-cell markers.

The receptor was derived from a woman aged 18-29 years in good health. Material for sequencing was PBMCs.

As DNA, the CDR3 is TGCGCCAGCAGCTCCCTACTAACGGGGGCCTACAATGAGCAGTTCTTC. Translation gives CASSSLLTGAYNEQFF. The rearrangement uses TRBV5-1 and TRBJ2-1; D possibly corresponds to TRBD2 (6 bases). The CDR3 is made up of 16 amino acids. Germline loops: CDR1 SGHRS, CDR2 YFSETQ. V shed 3 bases and J shed 2 bases, with 15 bases lying between them.